Sequencing of this TCR beta chain was carried out in a study of cytomegalovirus exposure and HLA in healthy donors. CDR3 length: 13 residues. V gave up 6 bases and J gave up 7 bases, with 14 bases separating them. The germline V gene encodes CDR1 SGHKS and CDR2 YYEKEE (reference sequence). The study ran its PCR with 60 Vbeta and 13 Jbeta primers. TCRdb's copy holds only in-frame clones and misses some; the assay was immunoSEQ multiplex PCR. The sample gives roughly 180,000 clones, roughly 80% of which show up once; under 5% is in the top ten. Sequencing was carried out using PBMCs. This TCR came from a man younger than 35 in good health and CMV-seronegative. This chain links TRBV5-5 with TRBJ1-5; weak D call: TRBD1 (6 bases). The CDR3 sequence is CASNFGQGQPQHF. The CDR3 nucleotides read TGTGCCAGCAATTTTGGTCAGGGGCAGCCCCAGCATTTT.